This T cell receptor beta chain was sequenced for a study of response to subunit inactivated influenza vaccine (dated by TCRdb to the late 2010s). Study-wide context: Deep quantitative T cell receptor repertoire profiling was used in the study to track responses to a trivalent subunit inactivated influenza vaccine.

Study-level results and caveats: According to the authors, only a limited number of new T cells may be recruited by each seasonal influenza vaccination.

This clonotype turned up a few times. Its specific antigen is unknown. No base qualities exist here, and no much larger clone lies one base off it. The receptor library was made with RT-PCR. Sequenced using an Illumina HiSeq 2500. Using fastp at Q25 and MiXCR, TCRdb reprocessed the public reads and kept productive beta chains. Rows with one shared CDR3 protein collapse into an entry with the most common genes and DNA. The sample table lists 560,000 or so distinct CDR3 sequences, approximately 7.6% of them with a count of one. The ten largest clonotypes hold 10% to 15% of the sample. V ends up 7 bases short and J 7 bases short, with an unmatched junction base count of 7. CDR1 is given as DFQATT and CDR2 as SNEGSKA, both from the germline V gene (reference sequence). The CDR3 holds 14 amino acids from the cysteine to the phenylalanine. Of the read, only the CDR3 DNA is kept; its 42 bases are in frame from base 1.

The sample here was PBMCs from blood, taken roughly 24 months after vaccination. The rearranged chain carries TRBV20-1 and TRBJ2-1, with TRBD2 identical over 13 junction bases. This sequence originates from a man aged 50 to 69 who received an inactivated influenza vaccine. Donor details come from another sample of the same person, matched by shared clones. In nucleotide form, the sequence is TGCAGTGTGGGACTAGCGGGACCGGGGAATGAGCAGTTCTTC. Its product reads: CSVGLAGPGNEQFF.